This T cell receptor beta chain was sequenced during a study of blood T cell repertoires in COVID-19. This clone was found once. All recovered Cohort 3 donors got two negative PCRs, got clearance, or saw symptom resolution. V lost 5 bases to trimming and J lost 1 base, with 7 bases between them. The CDR3 is made up of 13 amino acids. CDR1 is WNHNN and CDR2 is SYGVQD in the germline V gene (reference sequence). Sequenced by immunoSEQ multiplex PCR; TCRdb stores in-frame clones only, minus some. Seen here are 500,000 or so clones, around 90% observed once, and the top ten hold 0.7%. This TCR came from a woman under 30 who had recovered from COVID-19. The genes are TRBV10-1 and TRBJ2-3, with a tentative D call TRBD1 (5 bases). Sequenced material: PBMCs or T cells enriched from blood (not recorded which). The CDR3 is CASSSRGTDTQYF. CDR3 coding DNA: TGCGCCAGCAGTAGCAGGGGCACAGATACGCAGTATTTT.